This T cell receptor (beta chain) was captured in a study of blood T cell repertoires in COVID-19. Study as a whole: Collection of acute and convalescent COVID-19 samples took place in the United States, Italy and Spain. PBMCs, B-cell-depleted T cells, or T cells were the source of the cDNA or gDNA that made up the material.

As originally analysed: Researchers report that nucleated cell counts were estimated from reference gene primer amplification. The method was immunoSEQ multiplex PCR; TCRdb's version includes in-frame clones alone and lacks a portion of them. V, J and clone size were drawn from that table, and D and trimming were deduced from the DNA. Of about 60,000 clones in the sample, approximately 88% were seen once. V dropped 2 bases and J dropped 9 bases, with 11 bases sitting between them. The CDR3 extends over 13 amino acids. V and J are TRBV12-3 or TRBV12-4 and TRBJ2-1, with D perhaps TRBD1 (5 bases). The TCR comes from a human donor in a cohort sampled during active COVID-19. The sequencing sample was made of peripheral blood. Here the CDR3 reads CASSLTGVGEQFF. DNA for the CDR3: TGTGCCAGCAGTTTAACAGGTGTGGGTGAGCAGTTCTTC.